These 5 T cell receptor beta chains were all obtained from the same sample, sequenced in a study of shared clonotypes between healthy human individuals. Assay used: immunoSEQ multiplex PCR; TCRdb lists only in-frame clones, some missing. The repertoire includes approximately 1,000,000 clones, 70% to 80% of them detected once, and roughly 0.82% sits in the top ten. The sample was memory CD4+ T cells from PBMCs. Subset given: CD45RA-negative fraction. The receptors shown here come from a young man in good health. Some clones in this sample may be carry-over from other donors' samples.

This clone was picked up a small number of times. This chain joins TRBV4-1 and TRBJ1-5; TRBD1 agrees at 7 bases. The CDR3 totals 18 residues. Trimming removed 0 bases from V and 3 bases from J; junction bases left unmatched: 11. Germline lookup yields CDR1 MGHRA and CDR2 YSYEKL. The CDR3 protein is CASSQEGRGQINNQPQHF. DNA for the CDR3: TGCGCCAGCAGCCAAGAGGGAAGGGGGCAAATAAACAATCAGCCCCAGCATTTT.

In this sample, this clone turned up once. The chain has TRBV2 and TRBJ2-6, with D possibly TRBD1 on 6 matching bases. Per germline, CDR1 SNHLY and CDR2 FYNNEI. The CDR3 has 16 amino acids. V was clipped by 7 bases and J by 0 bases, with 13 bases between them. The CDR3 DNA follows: TGTGCCAGCACCGGACAGTTTTTCTCTGGGGCCAACGTCCTGACTTTC. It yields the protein CASTGQFFSGANVLTF.

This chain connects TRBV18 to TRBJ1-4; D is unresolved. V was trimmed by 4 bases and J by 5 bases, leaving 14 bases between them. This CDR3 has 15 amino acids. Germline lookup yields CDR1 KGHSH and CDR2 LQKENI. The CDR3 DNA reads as TGTGCCAGCTCACTCCAGGACGGGAAGAATGAAAAACTGTTTTTT. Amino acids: CASSLQDGKNEKLFF.

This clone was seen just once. In DNA form, the CDR3 reads TGTGCCAGTAGTATCTTAACCCACCCGAGCACAGATACGCAGTATTTT. Its translation: CASSILTHPSTDTQYF. J is TRBJ2-3 and V is TRBV19; no clear D gene. Looked up from germline, CDR1 is LNHDA and CDR2 is SQIVND (reference sequence). The CDR3 loop spans 16 amino acids. Between the trimmed V and J ends, which lost 3 bases and 0 bases, there was a span of 13 bases.

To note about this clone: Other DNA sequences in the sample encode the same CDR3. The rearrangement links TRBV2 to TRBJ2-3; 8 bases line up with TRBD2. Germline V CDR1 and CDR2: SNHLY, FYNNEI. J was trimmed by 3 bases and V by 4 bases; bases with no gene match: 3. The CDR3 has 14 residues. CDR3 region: CASSAGGGTDTQYF. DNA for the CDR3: TGTGCCAGCAGTGCCGGGGGGGGGACAGATACGCAGTATTTT.